This entry is about one T cell receptor (beta chain). Sequencing was performed with immunoSEQ multiplex PCR; in TCRdb, only in-frame clones are kept and a portion is missing. The sample contains 50,000 to 60,000 clones, approximately 86% of which appear only once. This sample stems from a study of blood T cell repertoires in COVID-19. Study-wide context: Some COVID-19 samples were acute and others convalescent; all came from the United States, Italy and Spain. The analysed material was cDNA or gDNA that came from T cells, B-cell-depleted T cells, or PBMCs.

The material sequenced was peripheral blood. The TCR was taken from a man aged 40-49 years with acute or convalescent COVID-19.

The CDR3 region is CASSEGQGTGNTIYF. Written as DNA, the CDR3 is TGCGCCAGCAGCGAGGGACAGGGGACTGGAAACACCATATATTTT. The gene calls are TRBV5-1 and TRBJ1-3; 10 nucleotides line up with TRBD1. This CDR3 spans 15 amino acids. Germline assignment: CDR1 SGHRS and CDR2 YFSETQ. V lost 4 bases to trimming and J lost 2 bases; unmatched junction nucleotides: 3.